Following are 25 T cell receptor beta chains from one sample sequenced in a study of shared clonotypes between healthy human individuals. TCRdb keeps only in-frame clones here, not all; method: immunoSEQ multiplex PCR. The sample lists about 1.4 million clones; roughly 96% were seen once. The sequenced sample was naive CD4+ T cells sorted from blood. Subset: CD45RA+ positively selected. The receptors come from a young man in good health.

The chain combines TRBV30 with TRBJ1-2; weak D call: TRBD1 (5 bases). The CDR3 length is 13 residues. Germline V gene data show CDR1 as GTSNPN and CDR2 as SVGIG (reference sequence). Trimming cost V 3 bases and J 6 bases, with 14 bases left between them. The CDR3 loop reads CAWSWAAGHGYTF. Here the CDR3 DNA reads TGTGCCTGGAGCTGGGCCGCAGGGCATGGCTACACCTTC.

V gene TRBV7-3 combines with J gene TRBJ2-7; 7 positions agree with TRBD1. This CDR3 has 15 amino acids. Germline V gene sequence: CDR1 SGHTA, CDR2 FQGTGA. Germline trimming cut 2 bases from V and 5 bases from J; bases unmatched to any gene: 9. The CDR3 loop is CASSLLGTATDEQYF. CDR3 bases: TGTGCCAGCAGCTTACTTGGGACAGCTACTGACGAGCAGTACTTC.

The rearrangement joins TRBV7-8 to TRBJ2-7, with 7 positions matching TRBD2. CDR3 length: 15 residues. Germline assignment: CDR1 SGHVS and CDR2 FQNEAQ. The ends lost 3 bases at V and 2 bases at J; junction bases unmatched: 7. The CDR3 spells CASSLETSDPYEQYF. CDR3 nucleotide sequence: TGTGCCAGCAGCTTGGAAACTAGCGACCCCTACGAGCAGTACTTC.

The chain recombines TRBV5-5 with TRBJ2-6; D gene uncertain. The CDR3 contains 16 residues. V lost 3 bases and J 4 bases, leaving 14 bases between the germline ends. The germline CDR1 and CDR2 sequences are SGHKS and YYEKEE (reference sequence). CDR3 sequence (DNA): TGTGCCAGCAGCTCCGTATCAGGTTTAGGGGCCAACGTCCTGACTTTC. This gives the protein CASSSVSGLGANVLTF.

CDR3 DNA sequence: TGTGCCAGCAGCCGGTCCCCATACACAGATACGCAGTATTTT. This encodes CASSRSPYTDTQYF. J is TRBJ2-3 and V is TRBV6-5; no clear D gene. The V end lost 6 bases, the J end lost 2 bases, and 12 bases lay between the germline ends. The length of the CDR3 is 14 residues. Germline V lookup: CDR1 MNHEY, CDR2 SVGAGI.

The chain recombines TRBV4-2 with TRBJ2-1; no clear D gene. Trimming took off 0 bases at V and 8 bases at J, with 20 bases between the two ends. The CDR3 runs 17 residues. The V gene's germline CDR1 is LGHNA and CDR2 YNFKEQ. This CDR3 is CASSQETRHSAGDEQFF. Written as DNA, the CDR3 is TGTGCCAGCAGCCAAGAAACGCGACACTCTGCTGGGGATGAGCAGTTCTTC.

The chain joins TRBV9 to TRBJ1-5; 7 bases fit TRBD1. The CDR3 extends over 17 amino acids. Germline lookup yields CDR1 SGDLS and CDR2 YYNGEE. V gave up 0 bases and J gave up 4 bases; unmatched junction bases: 10. In DNA form, the CDR3 reads TGTGCCAGCAGCGTAGTTTTTGACAGGGAGAGGAATCAGCCCCAGCATTTT. Protein sequence: CASSVVFDRERNQPQHF.

The V and J genes are TRBV20-1 and TRBJ2-3; no firm D call. This CDR3 spans 11 amino acids. Looked up from germline, CDR1 is DFQATT and CDR2 is SNEGSKA (reference sequence). Deletions cut 1 base from V and 11 bases from J, with 10 bases between. The CDR3 here is CSARVLAGQYF. The CDR3 DNA reads as TGCAGTGCTAGAGTCCTCGCCGGGCAGTATTTT.

V usage is TRBV9 and J usage is TRBJ2-1; D may correspond to TRBD1 or TRBD2 (5 bases each). CDR1 is SGDLS and CDR2 is YYNGEE in the germline V gene. Trimming shortened V by 4 bases and J by 3 bases, and 14 bases separated the two germline ends. The CDR3 contains 15 residues. The CDR3 sequence is CASSPAGTVYNEQFF. The CDR3 DNA reads TGTGCCAGCAGCCCCGCCGGGACCGTCTACAATGAGCAGTTCTTC.

A remark on this clone: The same CDR3 is also encoded by other DNA sequences in this sample. This chain links TRBV9 with TRBJ2-7; no clear D. The ends were cut back, 1 base at V and 0 bases at J, with 8 bases in the middle. Germline loops: CDR1 SGDLS, CDR2 YYNGEE. This CDR3 spans 14 amino acids. This CDR3 is CASSVNPSSYEQYF. DNA of the CDR3: TGTGCCAGCAGCGTAAATCCTAGCTCCTACGAGCAGTACTTC.

For this clone: Other DNA sequences in the sample encode the same CDR3. V gene TRBV7-3 combines with J gene TRBJ2-1; 9 positions agree with TRBD2. Per the germline V gene, CDR1 is SGHTA and CDR2 is FQGTGA. The CDR3 has 16 residues. After removal of 2 bases from V and 0 bases from J, the junction contained 2 bases not matched to a gene. In DNA form, the CDR3 reads TGTGCCAGCAGCTTAGTAGCGGGAGCCTCCTACAATGAGCAGTTCTTC. Its translation: CASSLVAGASYNEQFF.

The chain carries TRBV27 and TRBJ1-3, with 8 bases matching TRBD1. Germline trimming cut 2 bases from V and 3 bases from J; bases unmatched to any gene: 3. Germline V CDR1 and CDR2: MNHEY, SMNVEV (reference sequence). The CDR3 length is 15 residues. CDR3 loop: CASSLQGALGNTIYF. The CDR3 DNA is TGTGCCAGCAGTTTACAGGGGGCGCTTGGAAACACCATATATTTT.

J is TRBJ2-2 and V is TRBV7-3; 7 nucleotides agree with TRBD2. J gave up 2 bases and V 0 bases, and 6 bases lay outside the gene matches. Germline V gene sequence: CDR1 SGHTA, CDR2 FQGTGA. This CDR3 region has 17 residues. The CDR3 reads CASSLTRGTTNTGELFF. Written as DNA, the CDR3 is TGTGCCAGCAGCTTAACGCGAGGGACTACCAACACCGGGGAGCTGTTTTTT.

The chain carries TRBV5-1 and TRBJ1-3, with D possibly being TRBD1 (5 bases). Trimming shortened V by 4 bases and J by 3 bases, and 14 bases separated the two germline ends. Germline CDR1 reads SGHRS; CDR2 reads YFSETQ. This CDR3 is 15 amino acids long. CDR3 nucleotides: TGCGCCAGCAGCCCCGCGGGGGATTATGGAAACACCATATATTTT. Translated, it gives CASSPAGDYGNTIYF.

This chain joins TRBV19 and TRBJ2-2; possibly TRBD1 for D (7 bases). This CDR3 contains 15 residues. V was cut by 1 base and J by 4 bases, with 10 bases left in between. In germline, CDR1 is LNHDA, CDR2 SQIVND (reference sequence). CDR3 coding DNA: TGTGCCAGTAGTATAGGCGGGACAGCCACCGGGGAGCTGTTTTTT. Amino acid sequence: CASSIGGTATGELFF. Supplemented by reference TRBV19 and TRBJ2-2, the full variable domain reads DGGITQSPKYLFRKEGQNVTLSCEQNLNHDAMYWYRQDPGQGLRLIYYSQIVNDFQKGDIAEGYSVSREKKESFPLTVTSAQKNPTAFYLCASSIGGTATGELFFGEGSRLTVL.

The chain joins TRBV7-2 to TRBJ2-2; D unclear. V shed 0 bases and J shed 6 bases, with 11 bases lying between them. The CDR3 totals 15 residues. The germline CDR1 and CDR2 sequences are SGHTA and FQGNSA. DNA for the CDR3: TGTGCCAGCAGCTTAGCAAAGGGCTCTTCCGGGGAGCTGTTTTTT. This translates into CASSLAKGSSGELFF.

The chain recombines TRBV5-4 with TRBJ2-2; a weak D match, TRBD1 (5 bases). Trimming cost V 3 bases and J 2 bases, with 14 bases left between them. Germline V lookup: CDR1 SGHNT, CDR2 YYREEE (reference sequence). This CDR3 region has 16 residues. The CDR3 sequence is CASSSNQGTNTGELFF. CDR3 in DNA: TGTGCCAGCAGCTCTAACCAGGGAACTAACACCGGGGAGCTGTTTTTT.

V gene TRBV29-1 combines with J gene TRBJ1-2; D gene unclear. V was cut by 4 bases and J by 3 bases, with 9 bases left in between. CDR1 SQVTM and CDR2 ANQGSEA come from the germline V gene. The CDR3 has 12 residues. CDR3 amino acids: CSVVGKDYGYTF. In DNA, the CDR3 is TGCAGCGTTGTAGGGAAGGACTATGGCTACACCTTC.

V is TRBV30 and J is TRBJ1-4; maybe TRBD1 (5 bases). This CDR3 comprises 15 residues. Germline CDR1 and CDR2: GTSNPN and SVGIG (reference sequence). The germline V and J ends were trimmed by 2 bases and 3 bases, with 13 bases remaining between them. This CDR3 is CAWSLQTGPNEKLFF. The CDR3 DNA follows: TGTGCCTGGAGTTTACAAACAGGCCCTAATGAAAAACTGTTTTTT.

The V and J genes are TRBV6-6 and TRBJ2-7; possible D gene TRBD2, 6 bases. V was cut by 6 bases and J by 5 bases, with 11 bases left in between. This CDR3 has 12 amino acids. Germline V gene sequence: CDR1 MNHNY, CDR2 SVGAGI (reference sequence). CDR3 nucleotide sequence: TGTGCCAGCAGCCCTCGGGAGAACGAGCAGTACTTC. It codes for CASSPRENEQYF.

This chain uses TRBV30 with TRBJ2-7, with 7 bases fitting TRBD2. The CDR3 sequence is 12 residues long. J was trimmed by 4 bases and V by 5 bases; bases with no gene match: 5. CDR1 and CDR2 (germline): GTSNPN, SVGIG (reference sequence). CDR3 DNA: TGTGCCTGGCGAGCGGGATCGTACGAGCAGTACTTC. Protein product: CAWRAGSYEQYF.

CDR3 residues: CASSRGLGSNTGELFF. As DNA, the CDR3 is TGTGCCAGCAGCCGAGGCCTAGGGTCGAACACCGGGGAGCTGTTTTTT. The chain is built from TRBV11-3 and TRBJ2-2, with D uncertain. The CDR3 covers 16 residues. CDR1 and CDR2 from the germline V gene are SGHNT and YENEEA. The germline V and J ends were trimmed by 5 bases and 0 bases, with 13 bases remaining between them.

The chain joins TRBV28 to TRBJ2-1, with 12 positions matching TRBD2. V lost 7 bases and J lost 7; bases outside the gene matches: 5. Germline-derived CDR1 and CDR2 are MDHEN and SYDVKM. This CDR3 has 14 residues. DNA of the CDR3: TGTGCCAGCACCCGACTAGCGGGAGTTAATGAGCAGTTCTTC. Translating gives CASTRLAGVNEQFF. The variable domain in full, with the rest retrieved from reference TRBV28 and TRBJ2-1, is DVKVTQSSRYLVKRTGEKVFLECVQDMDHENMFWYRQDPGLGLRLIYFSYDVKMKEKGDIPEGYSVSREKKERFSLILESASTNQTSMYLCASTRLAGVNEQFFGPGTRLTVL.

The chain employs TRBV5-4 and TRBJ1-1; no definite D call. Trimming took 0 bases from V and 1 from J, leaving 10 bases between them. Germline V gives CDR1 SGHNT, CDR2 YYREEE (reference sequence). The CDR3 has 15 residues. As DNA, the CDR3 is TGTGCCAGCAGCTTGGATCCGGGCCCGAACACTGAAGCTTTCTTT. Translation gives CASSLDPGPNTEAFF.

This clone was seen once. The rearrangement uses TRBV5-1 and TRBJ2-2, with 8 bases that match TRBD1. CDR3 length equals 15 residues. With 4 bases clipped from V and 5 bases from J, the junction kept 7 bases outside the gene matches. Germline V CDR1 and CDR2: SGHRS, YFSETQ. In DNA, the CDR3 is TGCGCCAGCAGCGCGGACAGGGCGAGAACCGGGGAGCTGTTTTTT. Encoded protein: CASSADRARTGELFF.